The 9 T cell receptor beta chains given below trace back to one sample, sequenced in a study of response to subunit inactivated influenza vaccine. TCRdb reprocessed the RT-PCR reads via MiXCR and lists one record per CDR3 protein. The data show about 500,000 distinct CDR3 sequences, about 15% seen once. The material sequenced was CD4+ T cells sorted from PBMCs, taken 23 to 25 months after vaccination. Receptors were obtained from a man aged 50-75 years who received an inactivated influenza vaccine.

The rearrangement links TRBV6-1 to TRBJ1-5; a possible D gene is TRBD1 (6 bases). The CDR3 spans 15 residues. V lost 7 bases and J 6 bases, leaving 19 bases between the germline ends. Per germline, CDR1 MNHNS and CDR2 SASEGT. In DNA form, the CDR3 reads TGTGCCAGCACTACGGAGGGGGAGCGAAGTCAGCCCCAGCATTTT. Translation: CASTTEGERSQPQHF.

This clonotype showed up just a few times. The chain carries TRBV9 and TRBJ2-1; the match to TRBD1 covers 9 bases. V lost 4 bases, J lost 7 bases, and 9 bases stayed unmatched. Germline CDR1 is SGDLS and CDR2 is YYNGEE. The length of the CDR3 is 15 residues. CDR3 DNA sequence: TGTGCCAGCAGCCCCTTGGGACAGGGTCATAATGAGCAGTTCTTC. Encoded protein: CASSPLGQGHNEQFF.

In this sample, this clonotype turned up a few times. The rearrangement joins TRBV27 to TRBJ2-1; 11 bases are shared with TRBD2. Germline CDR1 MNHEY, CDR2 SMNVEV (reference sequence). This CDR3 spans 15 amino acids. Unmatched junction bases numbered 9, after V lost 7 bases and J lost 7 bases. The chain's CDR3 is CASILAGGPENEQFF. In DNA, the CDR3 is TGTGCCAGCATCTTAGCGGGAGGGCCAGAAAATGAGCAGTTCTTC.

The chain links TRBV3-1 to TRBJ2-7, with unresolved D. Trimming stripped 0 bases from V and 7 bases from J, with 4 bases between. Germline assignment: CDR1 LGHDT and CDR2 YNNKEL (reference sequence). The CDR3 is 11 residues long. CDR3 loop: CASSQDWEQYF. CDR3 nucleotides: TGTGCCAGCAGCCAAGATTGGGAGCAGTACTTC.

This chain joins TRBV7-8 and TRBJ1-5, with D unresolved. The CDR3 sequence is 15 residues long. The germline V gene encodes CDR1 SGHVS and CDR2 FQNEAQ. The V gene lost 4 bases and the J gene lost 0 bases, with 10 bases spanning the gap. The CDR3 reads CASSSKRDSNQPQHF. CDR3 nucleotides: TGTGCCAGCAGCTCAAAACGGGATAGCAATCAGCCCCAGCATTTT.

The sample holds a few counts of this clonotype. The chain combines TRBV20-1 with TRBJ2-7; 8 bases are shared with TRBD1. V lost 7 bases and J lost 1; bases outside the gene matches: 3. CDR3 length: 12 residues. The V gene's germline CDR1 is DFQATT and CDR2 SNEGSKA (reference sequence). This CDR3 is CSGRQGSYEQYF. The CDR3 bases are TGCAGTGGACGACAGGGGTCCTACGAGCAGTACTTC.

This clonotype was counted at least ten times. J is TRBJ1-4 and V is TRBV5-1; perhaps TRBD1 as D (6 bases). The CDR3 sequence is 15 residues long. CDR1 SGHRS and CDR2 YFSETQ come from the germline V gene. V lost 0 bases, J lost 6 bases, and 12 bases lay in between. CDR3 in DNA: TGCGCCAGCAGCTTGGATCCAGGGGTAGATGAAAAACTGTTTTTT. As protein: CASSLDPGVDEKLFF.

The V gene is TRBV7-9, the J gene TRBJ2-7, with D possibly TRBD2 on 6 matching bases. V lost 1 base and J lost 4, with 14 bases in between. The CDR3 loop spans 15 amino acids. Germline values: CDR1 SEHNR, CDR2 FQNEAQ (reference sequence). The CDR3 region has the DNA TGTGCCAGCAGCTTAGATGGCCTAGCGAGATACGAGCAGTACTTC. It is translated as CASSLDGLARYEQYF.

This rearrangement joins TRBV20-1 to TRBJ2-3; the D is unclear. V lost 6 bases and J 5 bases, leaving 9 bases between the germline ends. Germline CDR1 reads DFQATT; CDR2 reads SNEGSKA (reference sequence). The CDR3 totals 11 residues. DNA for the CDR3: TGCAGTGCCCCCGCCGGAGATACGCAGTATTTT. Translated: CSAPAGDTQYF.